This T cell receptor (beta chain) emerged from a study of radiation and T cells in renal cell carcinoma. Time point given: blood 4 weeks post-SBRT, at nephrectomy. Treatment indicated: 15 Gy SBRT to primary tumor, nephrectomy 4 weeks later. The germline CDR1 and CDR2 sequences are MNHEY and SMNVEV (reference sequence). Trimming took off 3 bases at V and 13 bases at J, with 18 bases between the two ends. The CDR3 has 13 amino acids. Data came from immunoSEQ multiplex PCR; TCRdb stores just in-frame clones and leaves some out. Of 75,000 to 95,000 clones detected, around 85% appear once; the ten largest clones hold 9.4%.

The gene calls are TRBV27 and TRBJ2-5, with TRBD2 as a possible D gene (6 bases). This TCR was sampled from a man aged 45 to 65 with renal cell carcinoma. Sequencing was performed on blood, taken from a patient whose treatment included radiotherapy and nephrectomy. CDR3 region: CASSFSGAHPMYF. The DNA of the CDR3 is TGTGCCAGCAGTTTTTCGGGAGCCCACCCAATGTACTTC.